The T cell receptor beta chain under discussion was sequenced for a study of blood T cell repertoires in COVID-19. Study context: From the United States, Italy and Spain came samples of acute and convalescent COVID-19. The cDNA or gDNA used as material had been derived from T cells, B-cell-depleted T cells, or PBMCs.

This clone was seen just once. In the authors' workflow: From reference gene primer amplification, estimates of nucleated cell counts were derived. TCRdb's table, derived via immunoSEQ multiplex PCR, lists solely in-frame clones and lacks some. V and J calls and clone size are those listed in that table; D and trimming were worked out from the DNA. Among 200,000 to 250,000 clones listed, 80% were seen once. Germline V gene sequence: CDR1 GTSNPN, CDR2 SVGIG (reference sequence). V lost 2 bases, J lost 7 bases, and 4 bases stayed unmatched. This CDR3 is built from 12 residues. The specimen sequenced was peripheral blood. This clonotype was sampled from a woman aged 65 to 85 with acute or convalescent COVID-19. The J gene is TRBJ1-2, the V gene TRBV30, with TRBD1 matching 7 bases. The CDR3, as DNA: TGTGCCTGGAGTACTCGACAGGGTGGCTACACCTTC. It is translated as CAWSTRQGGYTF.